This entry lists 32 T cell receptor beta chains sequenced from one sample in a study of blood T cell repertoires in COVID-19. Using immunoSEQ multiplex PCR, the repertoire was profiled, and TCRdb retains in-frame clones only, with some absent. The sample holds approximately 290,000 clones; around 90% are singletons and the top ten take about 2%. Material: peripheral blood. These receptors were obtained from a man aged 18-30 years with active or convalescent COVID-19.

The rearrangement uses TRBV29-1 and TRBJ1-1; 8 nucleotides agree with TRBD1. The junction had 8 bases not matched to a gene; V was cut back by 7 bases and J by 4 bases. This CDR3 comprises 13 residues. Looked up from germline, CDR1 is SQVTM and CDR2 is ANQGSEA. The CDR3: CSAQGARFTEAFF. CDR3 nucleotide sequence: TGCAGCGCCCAGGGGGCGAGGTTCACTGAAGCTTTCTTT.

This chain links TRBV11-2 with TRBJ1-4, with D maybe TRBD1 (6 bases). The V and J ends lost 2 bases and 4 bases respectively, with 11 bases between them. Germline V CDR1 and CDR2: SGHAT, FQNNGV. This CDR3 comprises 15 residues. The CDR3 bases are TGTGCCAGCAGCTTATCCTGGGGGCGTAATGAAAAACTGTTTTTT. It specifies CASSLSWGRNEKLFF.

This clone showed up just a few times. The CDR3 DNA reads as TGTGCCAGCAGTTTGGACTCGATAACTTACAATGAGCAGTTCTTC. It encodes CASSLDSITYNEQFF. V is TRBV27 and J is TRBJ2-1, with a weak D call TRBD2 (5 bases). This CDR3 comprises 15 residues. The ends were cut back, 3 bases at V and 4 bases at J, with 13 bases in the middle. CDR1 MNHEY and CDR2 SMNVEV come from the germline V gene (reference sequence).

The chain is built from TRBV4-1 and TRBJ2-7, with D tentatively TRBD1 (6 bases). Trimming removed 1 base at V and 6 bases at J, with 10 bases between. This CDR3 comprises 13 residues. Germline CDR1 and CDR2: MGHRA and YSYEKL. CDR3 DNA sequence: TGCGCCAGCAGCCAAGGAAGAGGGGGCGAGCAGTACTTC. Translating it yields CASSQGRGGEQYF.

The chain recombines TRBV9 with TRBJ1-2, with 10 bases aligning to TRBD1. The CDR3 is 13 residues long. After removal of 6 bases from V and 6 bases from J, the junction contained 5 bases not matched to a gene. Per germline, CDR1 SGDLS and CDR2 YYNGEE. The CDR3, as DNA: TGTGCCAGCACCCCGGACAGGGGGGATGGCTACACCTTC. Protein: CASTPDRGDGYTF.

DNA of the CDR3: TGTGCCAGTAGCCCTTTCGGGGGGGACACAGATACGCAGTATTTT. It encodes CASSPFGGDTDTQYF. V is TRBV19 and J is TRBJ2-3, with 8 positions matching TRBD2. This CDR3 has 15 amino acids. V lost 6 bases and J lost 2; bases outside the gene matches: 7. Germline lookup yields CDR1 LNHDA and CDR2 SQIVND (reference sequence).

The chain recombines TRBV6-4 with TRBJ2-1; D might be TRBD1 (6 bases). CDR3 length: 15 residues. V was shortened by 4 bases and J by 7 bases, with 17 bases between the two germline ends. Germline-derived CDR1 and CDR2 are MRHNA and SNTAGT. The CDR3, as DNA: TGTGCCAGCAGTGGACAGGCAGGCGAGGGGAATGAGCAGTTCTTC. Protein sequence: CASSGQAGEGNEQFF.

This chain links TRBV27 with TRBJ2-3; possibly TRBD2 for D (5 bases). The CDR3 covers 14 residues. Germline assignment: CDR1 MNHEY and CDR2 SMNVEV (reference sequence). V lost 2 bases to trimming and J lost 4 bases, with 10 bases between them. In DNA, the CDR3 is TGTGCCAGCAGTTTAAGCGGCGCCCCAGATACGCAGTATTTT. Its protein product is CASSLSGAPDTQYF.

The chain has TRBV5-1 and TRBJ2-7; D possibly corresponds to TRBD1 (6 bases). The CDR3 covers 19 residues. V was clipped by 1 base and J by 0 bases, with 23 bases between them. CDR1 SGHRS and CDR2 YFSETQ come from the germline V gene. For the CDR3, the DNA is TGCGCCAGCAGCTTGTACGCAGGGGCCGAATTTCCTACCTCCTACGAGCAGTACTTC. Protein sequence: CASSLYAGAEFPTSYEQYF.

This clone came up once. The chain has TRBV18 and TRBJ1-6; D unclear. The CDR3 length is 14 residues. V was pared by 0 bases and J by 8 bases, with 8 bases between. Germline assignment: CDR1 KGHSH and CDR2 LQKENI. CDR3 DNA sequence: TGTGCCAGCTCACCACCGGCGAGGGATTCACCCCTCCACTTT. Translating it yields CASSPPARDSPLHF. The full variable domain, rest sourced from reference TRBV18 and TRBJ1-6, is NAGVMQNPRHLVRRRGQEARLRCSPMKGHSHVYWYRQLPEEGLKFMVYLQKENIIDESGMPKERFSAEFPKEGPSILRIQQVVRGDSAAYFCASSPPARDSPLHFGNGTRLTVT.

This chain joins TRBV9 and TRBJ2-5; 8 bases are a match to TRBD1. V trimming: 4 bases; J trimming: 3 bases; junction bases outside the gene matches: 11. CDR1 is SGDLS, CDR2 YYNGEE, per germline. CDR3 length equals 16 residues. The CDR3 coding sequence is TGTGCCAGCAGCTCCCGTACGGACAGGGCAGAAGAGACCCAGTACTTC. Protein product: CASSSRTDRAEETQYF.

The chain couples TRBV5-4 to TRBJ2-2, with TRBD2 matching 11 bases. V lost 3 bases, J lost 3 bases, and 7 bases stayed unmatched. CDR3 length: 17 amino acids. Germline V gives CDR1 SGHNT, CDR2 YYREEE (reference sequence). The CDR3, as DNA: TGTGCCAGCAGCTGGAAACTAGCGGGGGTGGACACCGGGGAGCTGTTTTTT. Its translation: CASSWKLAGVDTGELFF. Full variable domain (rest looked up from reference TRBV5-4 and TRBJ2-2): ETGVTQSPTHLIKTRGQQVTLRCSSQSGHNTVSWYQQALGQGPQFIFQYYREEENGRGNFPPRFSGLQFPNYSSELNVNALELDDSALYLCASSWKLAGVDTGELFFGEGSRLTVL.

The chain joins TRBV5-4 to TRBJ2-3; 11 positions agree with TRBD2. This CDR3 has 16 amino acids. V lost 4 bases to trimming and J lost 1 base; unmatched junction nucleotides: 5. Per the germline V gene, CDR1 is SGHNT and CDR2 is YYREEE (reference sequence). The DNA of the CDR3 is TGTGCCAGCAGCACCCGACTAGCGGGGCGCACAGATACGCAGTATTTT. It translates to CASSTRLAGRTDTQYF.

The gene calls are TRBV5-1 and TRBJ2-1; tentatively, D is TRBD1 (6 bases). CDR3 size: 14 residues. Trimming removed 0 bases from V and 10 bases from J, with 14 bases in between. The V gene's germline CDR1 is SGHRS and CDR2 YFSETQ. CDR3 sequence: CASSLVAGAGEQFF. The CDR3 DNA reads TGCGCCAGCAGCTTGGTTGCAGGGGCGGGCGAGCAGTTCTTC. The entire variable domain, with the rest obtained from reference TRBV5-1 and TRBJ2-1, is as follows: KAGVTQTPRYLIKTRGQQVTLSCSPISGHRSVSWYQQTPGQGLQFLFEYFSETQRNKGNFPGRFSGRQFSNSRSEMNVSTLELGDSALYLCASSLVAGAGEQFFGPGTRLTVL.

V is TRBV9 and J is TRBJ2-2, with D tentatively TRBD2 (5 bases). Germline assignment: CDR1 SGDLS and CDR2 YYNGEE. The CDR3 is 18 amino acids. Trimming pared 0 bases from V and 7 bases from J, leaving 22 bases between. CDR3 in amino acids: CASSVGLGRLRGGGELFF. CDR3 in DNA: TGTGCCAGCAGCGTAGGGCTGGGGAGATTAAGAGGAGGCGGGGAGCTGTTTTTT.

CDR3 nucleotide sequence: TGCGCCAGCAGCCAAGATCCGGGGTTGGAGGGGGCCAACGTCCTGACTTTC. It encodes CASSQDPGLEGANVLTF. The chain combines TRBV4-3 with TRBJ2-6; maybe TRBD2 (5 bases). The CDR3 length is 17 residues. Germline V CDR1 and CDR2: LGHNA, YSLEER. The V end lost 0 bases, the J end lost 4 bases, and 13 bases lay between the germline ends.

The chain uses TRBV5-1 and TRBJ2-5, with 8 bases identical to TRBD1. The CDR3 spans 17 residues. V lost 4 bases, J lost 0 bases, and 11 bases stayed unmatched. CDR1 and CDR2 (germline): SGHRS, YFSETQ. The CDR3 reads CASSDFGDRTYQETQYF. The CDR3 bases are TGCGCCAGCAGCGATTTTGGGGACAGGACGTACCAAGAGACCCAGTACTTC.

The chain recombines TRBV7-8 with TRBJ1-3; the D gene is possibly TRBD1 (6 bases). This CDR3 has 14 residues. Trimming removed 5 bases at V and 4 bases at J, with 12 bases between. CDR1 SGHVS and CDR2 FQNEAQ come from the germline V gene. The DNA for the CDR3 is TGTGCCAGCAGCCTAGGGGGGCAGGGAAACACCATATATTTT. It encodes CASSLGGQGNTIYF. Variable domain in full (rest from reference TRBV7-8 and TRBJ1-3): GAGVSQSPRYKVAKRGQDVALRCDPISGHVSLFWYQQALGQGPEFLTYFQNEAQLDKSGLPSDRFFAERPEGSVSTLKIQRTQQEDSAVYLCASSLGGQGNTIYFGEGSWLTVV.

The J gene is TRBJ2-3, the V gene TRBV18, with D unclear. The germline V gene encodes CDR1 KGHSH and CDR2 LQKENI. This CDR3 is 15 amino acids long. V lost 1 base and J 3 bases, leaving 11 bases between the germline ends. CDR3 sequence reads: CASSPQWYGTDTQYF. CDR3 bases: TGTGCCAGCTCACCACAATGGTACGGGACAGATACGCAGTATTTT.

The count of this clone is one. This chain uses TRBV6-5 with TRBJ1-6; 7 bases are shared with TRBD1. The CDR3 is made up of 13 amino acids. CDR1 MNHEY and CDR2 SVGAGI come from the germline V gene. The ends lost 10 bases at V and 5 bases at J; junction bases unmatched: 5. CDR3 DNA: TGTGCCACTCAGGACAGGAATAATTCACCCCTCCACTTT. Translated: CATQDRNNSPLHF.

This clone was detected a few times. The V call is TRBV27, the J call TRBJ2-2; a possible D gene is TRBD1 (5 bases). CDR1 is MNHEY and CDR2 is SMNVEV in the germline V gene (reference sequence). The CDR3 sequence is 15 residues long. The germline V and J ends were trimmed by 1 base and 8 bases, with 14 bases remaining between them. CDR3 region: CASSLLGASGGELFF. The CDR3, as DNA: TGTGCCAGCAGTTTATTAGGGGCTAGTGGGGGGGAGCTGTTTTTT.

The chain combines TRBV7-2 with TRBJ2-3; 13 positions agree with TRBD2. The CDR3 is 16 residues long. Trimming took 2 bases from V and 5 from J; bases not matched to a gene: 4. CDR1 is SGHTA, CDR2 FQGNSA, per germline. The CDR3 DNA follows: TGTGCCAGCAGCTTAACCGGGACTAGCGGGGTAGATACGCAGTATTTT. Translating gives CASSLTGTSGVDTQYF.

The J gene is TRBJ1-2, the V gene TRBV5-1, with a possible D match to TRBD1 (5 bases). Germline CDR1 reads SGHRS; CDR2 reads YFSETQ. V dropped 6 bases and J dropped 7 bases, with 16 bases sitting between them. The CDR3 is made up of 13 amino acids. This CDR3 reads CASTRDPAAGYTF. CDR3 coding DNA: TGCGCCAGCACGCGGGACCCTGCGGCTGGCTACACCTTC.

The V call is TRBV25-1, the J call TRBJ1-2, with a weak D call TRBD1 (6 bases). This CDR3 has 11 residues. V was pared by 5 bases and J by 7 bases, with 8 bases between. Germline V CDR1 and CDR2: MGHDK, SYGVNS. As DNA, the CDR3 is TGTGCCAGCAGTCCAGGGGCTGGCTACACCTTC. Translation gives CASSPGAGYTF.

DNA of the CDR3: TGCGCCAGCAGCCCATGGGGGGGCCAAGAGACCCAGTACTTC. This encodes CASSPWGGQETQYF. V gene TRBV5-1 combines with J gene TRBJ2-5, with 7 bases aligning to TRBD2. V shed 4 bases and J 1 base; nucleotides not matched to a gene: 4. Germline V gene lookup returns CDR1 SGHRS and CDR2 YFSETQ. The CDR3 extends over 14 amino acids.

This clone was observed a single time. The chain joins TRBV3-1 (or the pseudogene TRBV3-2) to TRBJ2-6, with D tentatively TRBD1 (5 bases). Germline CDR1 and CDR2: LGHDT and YNNKEL (reference sequence). Trimming cost V 1 base and J 7 bases, with 8 bases left between them. The CDR3 runs to 14 residues. The CDR3 region is CASSQGGDANVLTF. The DNA for the CDR3 is TGTGCCAGCAGCCAAGGGGGCGACGCCAACGTCCTGACTTTC.

V and J are TRBV5-1 and TRBJ2-1, with 8 positions matching TRBD1. Germline CDR1 and CDR2: SGHRS and YFSETQ. The CDR3 sequence is 15 residues long. Trimming removed 0 bases from V and 6 bases from J; junction bases left unmatched: 5. CDR3 region: CASSLAGRGPNEQFF. The CDR3 region has the DNA TGCGCCAGCAGCTTGGCGGGCAGGGGGCCCAATGAGCAGTTCTTC.

The chain employs TRBV5-1 and TRBJ2-1; TRBD2 matches 8 bases. The CDR3 has 15 residues. V trimming: 0 bases; J trimming: 2 bases; junction bases outside the gene matches: 1. Germline-derived CDR1 and CDR2 are SGHRS and YFSETQ. CDR3 coding DNA: TGCGCCAGCAGCTTGGCGCGGGGGGCCTACAATGAGCAGTTCTTC. It translates to CASSLARGAYNEQFF.

The rearrangement uses TRBV6-5 and TRBJ2-1, with no clear D. CDR3 size: 14 residues. CDR1 and CDR2 (germline): MNHEY, SVGAGI. The V and J ends lost 4 bases and 6 bases respectively, with 13 bases between them. The CDR3 DNA sequence: TGTGCCAGCAGTTCGGCTAGATCCCTCAATGAGCAGTTCTTC. As protein: CASSSARSLNEQFF.

This chain links TRBV19 with TRBJ1-2; possibly TRBD1 for D (5 bases). The germline CDR1 and CDR2 sequences are LNHDA and SQIVND (reference sequence). V lost 5 bases and J lost 0, with 7 bases in between. The CDR3 has 13 residues. CDR3 loop: CASSSTANYGYTF. The CDR3 region has the DNA TGTGCCAGTAGTTCGACAGCTAACTATGGCTACACCTTC. The full variable domain, in which reference TRBV19 and TRBJ1-2 provide the parts outside the CDR3, is DGGITQSPKYLFRKEGQNVTLSCEQNLNHDAMYWYRQDPGQGLRLIYYSQIVNDFQKGDIAEGYSVSREKKESFPLTVTSAQKNPTAFYLCASSSTANYGYTFGSGTRLTVV.

The chain employs TRBV7-6 and TRBJ2-2; 7 positions agree with TRBD1. Per germline, CDR1 SGHVS and CDR2 FNYEAQ. CDR3 length: 16 amino acids. The J segment lost 4 bases and the V segment lost 1 base, leaving 6 bases of the junction unmatched. The CDR3 protein is CASSLGQGSSTGELFF. CDR3 nucleotide sequence: TGTGCCAGCAGCTTAGGACAGGGCTCTTCCACCGGGGAGCTGTTTTTT.

V gene TRBV12-3 or TRBV12-4 combines with J gene TRBJ2-7; 10 bases map to TRBD2. The length of the CDR3 is 13 residues. J was trimmed by 6 bases and V by 3 bases; bases with no gene match: 2. The CDR3 region is CASSFRTSGEQYF. CDR3 nucleotide sequence: TGTGCCAGCAGTTTCCGGACTAGCGGCGAGCAGTACTTC.